These 18 T cell receptor beta chains were all obtained from the same sample, sequenced in a study of blood T cell repertoires in COVID-19. Assay: immunoSEQ multiplex PCR; the TCRdb copy retains only in-frame clones and omits some. The table includes 300,000 to 450,000 clones, about 88% detected once. Input material: PBMCs or T cells enriched from blood (not recorded which). The receptors originated from a woman under 30 who had recovered from COVID-19.

The chain joins TRBV5-1 to TRBJ2-3; 15 bases map to TRBD2. This CDR3 region has 16 residues. Unmatched junction bases numbered 4, after V lost 4 bases and J lost 4 bases. Germline assignment: CDR1 SGHRS and CDR2 YFSETQ. Here the CDR3 DNA reads TGCGCCAGCAGCAGGACTAGCGGGGGGGCGGCAGATACGCAGTATTTT. It is translated as CASSRTSGGAADTQYF.

This chain joins TRBV27 and TRBJ1-4; TRBD1 matches 7 bases. Germline-derived CDR1 and CDR2 are MNHEY and SMNVEV (reference sequence). V lost 5 bases to trimming and J lost 4 bases; unmatched junction nucleotides: 7. The CDR3 extends over 15 amino acids. Here the CDR3 reads CASSPGTVFNEKLFF. CDR3 bases: TGTGCCAGCAGTCCTGGGACAGTCTTTAATGAAAAACTGTTTTTT.

The chain recombines TRBV27 with TRBJ1-4; D is uncertain. Germline V gene lookup returns CDR1 MNHEY and CDR2 SMNVEV (reference sequence). This CDR3 contains 14 residues. V lost 6 bases to trimming and J lost 2 bases, with 10 bases between them. The DNA for the CDR3 is TGTGCCAGCAGCCGCCGGGTCACTAATGAAAAACTGTTTTTT. Its translation: CASSRRVTNEKLFF.

The DNA for the CDR3 is TGCAGCGTTCCGGGACAGGGTAGCGGCTACACCTTC. Its protein is CSVPGQGSGYTF. The genes are TRBV29-1 and TRBJ1-2; 9 nucleotides align to TRBD1. With V trimmed by 5 bases and J by 8 bases, 6 bases remained unmatched. The CDR3 sequence is 12 residues long. Germline-derived CDR1 and CDR2 are SQVTM and ANQGSEA.

The chain recombines TRBV5-4 with TRBJ1-1; 7 bases fit TRBD1. This CDR3 has 12 residues. V shed 3 bases and J 4 bases; nucleotides not matched to a gene: 0. Germline V gene data show CDR1 as SGHNT and CDR2 as YYREEE (reference sequence). CDR3 region: CASSWTGTEAFF. DNA for the CDR3: TGTGCCAGCAGCTGGACAGGCACTGAAGCTTTCTTT.

This clone was found once. The gene calls are TRBV19 and TRBJ1-6; 8 nucleotides align to TRBD1. The CDR3 spans 16 residues. Germline V gives CDR1 LNHDA, CDR2 SQIVND (reference sequence). V was pared by 5 bases and J by 7 bases, with 10 bases of the junction left unmatched. DNA for the CDR3: TGTGCCAGTAGTTCATTCCTGGGACAGGTGAATTCACCCCTCCACTTT. This gives the protein CASSSFLGQVNSPLHF.

The chain links TRBV4-3 to TRBJ1-1; possible D gene TRBD1, 6 bases. The germline V and J ends were trimmed by 4 bases and 5 bases, with 11 bases remaining between them. The CDR3 length is 13 residues. The germline V gene has CDR1 LGHNA and CDR2 YSLEER. The CDR3 DNA follows: TGCGCCAGCAGCCGGGACACGGGTACTGAAGCTTTCTTT. This sequence encodes CASSRDTGTEAFF.

The chain recombines TRBV6-6 with TRBJ1-2; 8 bases are a match to TRBD1. J gave up 0 bases and V 5 bases, and 2 bases lay outside the gene matches. CDR1 is MNHNY, CDR2 SVGAGI, per germline (reference sequence). The CDR3 sequence is 14 residues long. CDR3 in amino acids: CASSGQGSNYGYTF. The CDR3 DNA reads as TGTGCCAGCAGTGGACAGGGTTCTAACTATGGCTACACCTTC.

The chain has TRBV5-6 and TRBJ1-1; TRBD1 agrees at 9 bases. CDR3 length: 15 residues. Germline loops: CDR1 SGHDT, CDR2 YYEEEE. The V and J ends lost 0 bases and 8 bases, in that order; junction bases with no gene match: 8. This CDR3 reads CASSLDKGQGGEAFF. CDR3 nucleotide sequence: TGTGCCAGCAGCTTGGATAAGGGACAGGGAGGGGAAGCTTTCTTT. The whole variable domain, filled in from reference TRBV5-6 and TRBJ1-1, reads DAGVTQSPTHLIKTRGQQVTLRCSPKSGHDTVSWYQQALGQGPQFIFQYYEEEERQRGNFPDRFSGHQFPNYSSELNVNALLLGDSALYLCASSLDKGQGGEAFFGQGTRLTVV.

The chain joins TRBV6-5 to TRBJ1-2; D perhaps matches TRBD1 (6 bases). Trimming shortened V by 7 bases and J by 7 bases, and 19 bases separated the two germline ends. CDR1 and CDR2 from the germline V gene are MNHEY and SVGAGI. This CDR3 has 14 amino acids. CDR3 DNA: TGTGCCAGCAAGGTGGGCGGCAGGGGCGTTGGCTACACCTTC. Translated, it gives CASKVGGRGVGYTF.

The V and J genes are TRBV24-1 and TRBJ2-2; D call uncertain. The CDR3 consists of 14 residues. Trimming removed 4 bases at V and 4 bases at J, with 9 bases between. Per germline, CDR1 KGHDR and CDR2 SFDVKD. CDR3 sequence: CATSDPGVTGELFF. CDR3 in DNA: TGTGCCACCAGTGACCCTGGAGTCACCGGGGAGCTGTTTTTT.

The gene calls are TRBV2 and TRBJ2-5; D is perhaps TRBD1 (6 bases). Germline CDR1 is SNHLY and CDR2 is FYNNEI. V gave up 8 bases and J gave up 3 bases, with 7 bases separating them. The CDR3 has 11 amino acids. The CDR3 region has the DNA TGTGCCAGCTCAGGGGAAGAGACCCAGTACTTC. It translates to CASSGEETQYF.

The chain links TRBV4-1 to TRBJ2-5; the D is unclear. The germline V gene encodes CDR1 MGHRA and CDR2 YSYEKL. The V and J ends lost 3 bases and 1 base respectively, with 15 bases between them. The CDR3 sequence is 16 residues long. CDR3 in amino acids: CASSQNNQVPQETQYF. CDR3 nucleotide sequence: TGCGCCAGCAGCCAGAACAACCAGGTACCCCAAGAGACCCAGTACTTC.

The chain recombines TRBV4-3 with TRBJ1-4; 10 nucleotides align to TRBD1. CDR3 length: 15 residues. Losses at the gene ends were 1 base for V and 6 bases for J; bases not matched to a gene: 2. Germline loops: CDR1 LGHNA, CDR2 YSLEER. The CDR3 protein is CASSQGGTGDEKLFF. CDR3 bases: TGCGCCAGCAGCCAAGGCGGGACAGGGGATGAAAAACTGTTTTTT.

The V gene is TRBV5-1, the J gene TRBJ2-3, with a weak D call TRBD2 (5 bases). The CDR3 runs 15 residues. CDR1 is SGHRS and CDR2 is YFSETQ in the germline V gene. The germline V and J ends were trimmed by 0 bases and 1 base, with 9 bases remaining between them. The CDR3 protein is CASSLAGFGTDTQYF. The CDR3 DNA reads TGCGCCAGCAGCTTGGCGGGGTTCGGCACAGATACGCAGTATTTT.

The chain joins TRBV4-2 to TRBJ1-2; 7 bases line up with TRBD1. This CDR3 spans 15 amino acids. V was clipped by 0 bases and J by 8 bases; unmatched bases: 9. From germline, CDR1 is LGHNA and CDR2 YNFKEQ. CDR3 DNA sequence: TGTGCCAGCAGCCAAGATGGAGGGACAGTATTAGGCTACACCTTC. Translation gives CASSQDGGTVLGYTF.

Concerning this clone: Other nucleotide sequences in the sample specify the same CDR3. This chain links TRBV9 with TRBJ2-1; D gene uncertain. V gave up 3 bases and J gave up 0 bases, with 7 bases separating them. The CDR3 has 14 amino acids. Per germline, CDR1 SGDLS and CDR2 YYNGEE. This CDR3 reads CASSGGSSYNEQFF. The CDR3, as DNA: TGTGCCAGCAGCGGAGGCTCCTCCTACAATGAGCAGTTCTTC.

The chain recombines TRBV7-6 with TRBJ2-2; D gene unclear. Trimming left V 2 bases short and J 5 bases short, with 9 bases between. The CDR3 sequence is 14 residues long. Per the germline V gene, CDR1 is SGHVS and CDR2 is FNYEAQ. The CDR3 bases are TGTGCCAGCAGCTTATCCCTCCCTACCGGGGAGCTGTTTTTT. This sequence encodes CASSLSLPTGELFF.